This TCR beta chain is from a study of beta chain features in type 1 diabetes. Turning to the study itself: The study found patients and healthy donors alike in age, gender and cell yields.

Details on this clone: Its specificity is unknown.

With 5 bases clipped from V and 0 bases from J, the junction kept 4 bases outside the gene matches. CDR1 is SEHNR, CDR2 FQNEAQ, per germline (reference sequence). This CDR3 comprises 16 residues. Naive, central memory, regulatory and stem cell-like memory cells within the CD4+ compartment were sorted using CD45RO/CCR7/CD25/CD127/CD95/CD27. Isolated RNA was reverse transcribed in full, so expressed TCRB transcripts were sequenced. The read count averaged around 3.6 million across naive, central memory and regulatory T cell samples. The protocol was immunoSEQ multiplex PCR, while the TCRdb copy is restricted to in-frame clones and leaves out a portion. The sample consists of 300,000 to 450,000 clones, about 10% of them appearing once. Regarding the study as a whole: A moderate, significant TCRB CDR3 shortening appeared in type 1 diabetes across four CD4+ subsets. There was no resolution here of whether HLA type influences TCRB rearrangement.

This receptor was taken from a man aged 25-45 years with type 1 diabetes. The chain links TRBV7-9 to TRBJ2-2; 9 bases align to TRBD1. The sequencing sample was made of central memory CD4+ T cells from blood. The CDR3 loop is CASSLTGGANTGELFF. DNA of the CDR3: TGTGCCAGCAGCCTAACAGGGGGCGCGAACACCGGGGAGCTGTTTTTT.